This T cell receptor (beta chain) was documented in a study of technical replicates of blood from a few donors. V dropped 3 bases and J dropped 0 bases, with 9 bases sitting between them. This CDR3 region has 14 residues. Germline CDR1 is SGDLS and CDR2 is YYNGEE. Repertoires were generated with immunoSEQ multiplex PCR, while TCRdb's copy carries only in-frame clones and drops some. The data hold over 70,000 clones, with roughly 89% observed a single time. This receptor was taken from a human donor in good health. This chain uses TRBV9 with TRBJ1-1; D perhaps matches TRBD1 (5 bases). Sample: T cells isolated from PBMCs. CDR3 loop: CASSASTVNTEAFF. The DNA of the CDR3 is TGTGCCAGCAGCGCCTCGACAGTGAACACTGAAGCTTTCTTT. The whole variable domain, remainder taken from reference TRBV9 and TRBJ1-1, is DSGVTQTPKHLITATGQRVTLRCSPRSGDLSVYWYQQSLDQGLQFLIQYYNGEERAKGNILERFSAQQFPDLHSELNLSSLELGDSALYFCASSASTVNTEAFFGQGTRLTVV.